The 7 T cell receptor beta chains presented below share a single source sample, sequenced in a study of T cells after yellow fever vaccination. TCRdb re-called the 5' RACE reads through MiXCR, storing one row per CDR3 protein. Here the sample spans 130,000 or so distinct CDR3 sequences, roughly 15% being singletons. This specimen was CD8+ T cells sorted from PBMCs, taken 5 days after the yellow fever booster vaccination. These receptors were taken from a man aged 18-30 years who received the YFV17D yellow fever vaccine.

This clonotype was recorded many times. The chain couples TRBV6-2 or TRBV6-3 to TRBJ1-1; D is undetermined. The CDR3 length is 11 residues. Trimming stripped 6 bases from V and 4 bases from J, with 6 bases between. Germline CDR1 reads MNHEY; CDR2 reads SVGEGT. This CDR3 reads CASSYGTEAFF. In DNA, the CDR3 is TGTGCCAGCAGCTACGGCACTGAAGCTTTCTTT.

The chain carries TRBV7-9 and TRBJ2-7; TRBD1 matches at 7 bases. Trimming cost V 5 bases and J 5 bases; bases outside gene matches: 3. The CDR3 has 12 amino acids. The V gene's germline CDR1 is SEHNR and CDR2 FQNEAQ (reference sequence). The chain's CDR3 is CASSAQGNEQYV. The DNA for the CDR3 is TGTGCCAGCAGCGCACAGGGGAACGAGCAGTACGTC.

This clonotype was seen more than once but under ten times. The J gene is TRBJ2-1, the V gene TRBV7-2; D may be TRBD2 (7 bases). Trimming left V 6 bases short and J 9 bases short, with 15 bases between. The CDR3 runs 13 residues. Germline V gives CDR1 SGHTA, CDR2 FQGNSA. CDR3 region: CASSPQGGGEQFF. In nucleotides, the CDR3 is TGTGCCAGCAGTCCACAGGGAGGGGGTGAGCAGTTCTTC.

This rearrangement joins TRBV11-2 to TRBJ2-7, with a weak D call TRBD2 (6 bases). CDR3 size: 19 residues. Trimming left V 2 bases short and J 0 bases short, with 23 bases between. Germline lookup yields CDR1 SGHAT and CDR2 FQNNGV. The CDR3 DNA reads TGTGCCAGCAGCTTATCTATATGGGAGGCTGGGCGGAACTCCTACGAGCAGTACTTC. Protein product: CASSLSIWEAGRNSYEQYF.

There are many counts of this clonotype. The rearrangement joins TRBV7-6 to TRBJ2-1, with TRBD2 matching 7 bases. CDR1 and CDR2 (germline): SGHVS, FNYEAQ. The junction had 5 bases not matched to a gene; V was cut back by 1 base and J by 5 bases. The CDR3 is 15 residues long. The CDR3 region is CASSLEGGGNNEQFF. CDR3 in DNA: TGTGCCAGCAGCTTAGAGGGCGGGGGAAACAATGAGCAGTTCTTC.

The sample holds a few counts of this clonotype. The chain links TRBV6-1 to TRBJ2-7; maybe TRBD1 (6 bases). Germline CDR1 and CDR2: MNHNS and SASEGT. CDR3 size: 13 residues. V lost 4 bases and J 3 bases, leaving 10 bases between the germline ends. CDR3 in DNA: TGTGCCAGCAGTGCACAGGGTTTCTACGAGCAGTACGTC. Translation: CASSAQGFYEQYV.

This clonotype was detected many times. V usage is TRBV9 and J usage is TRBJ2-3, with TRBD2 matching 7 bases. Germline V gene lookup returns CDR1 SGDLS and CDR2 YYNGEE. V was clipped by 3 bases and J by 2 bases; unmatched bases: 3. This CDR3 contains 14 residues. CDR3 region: CASSGRDYTDTQYF. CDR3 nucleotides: TGTGCCAGCAGCGGCCGGGACTACACAGATACGCAGTATTTT. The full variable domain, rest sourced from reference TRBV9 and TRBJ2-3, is DSGVTQTPKHLITATGQRVTLRCSPRSGDLSVYWYQQSLDQGLQFLIQYYNGEERAKGNILERFSAQQFPDLHSELNLSSLELGDSALYFCASSGRDYTDTQYFGPGTRLTVL.